The T cell receptor beta chain described here comes from a study of T cells after yellow fever vaccination. In the study overall: For low cell numbers, libraries were made with SMART-Seq v4 Ultra Low Input. Study findings and constraints: Subsequent to the booster, the majority of primary-vaccination clones reappeared (96% CD4, 85% to 90% CD8).

The authors made TCR cDNA by 5'RACE template switching, adding a universal primer site and UMIs. TCRdb reprocessed the 5' RACE reads with MiXCR, giving one entry per CDR3 protein. The sample gives a few hundred thousand distinct CDR3 sequences, 6.9% of which show up once; approximately 0.87% is in the top ten. This CDR3 is built from 15 residues. From germline, CDR1 is MNHEY and CDR2 SMNVEV (reference sequence). The junction had 12 bases not matched to a gene; V was cut back by 6 bases and J by 9 bases. Turning to this clonotype: Antigen unknown.

Sequenced material: CD4+ T cells sorted from PBMCs, taken 15 days after the yellow fever booster vaccination. The sequence derives from a man aged 25-45 years who received the YFV17D yellow fever vaccine. The chain recombines TRBV27 with TRBJ2-2; the match to TRBD1 covers 8 bases. In nucleotides, the CDR3 is TGTGCCAGCAGCTTAGAGGACAGGGACCCCCGGGAGCTGTTTTTT. This encodes CASSLEDRDPRELFF.